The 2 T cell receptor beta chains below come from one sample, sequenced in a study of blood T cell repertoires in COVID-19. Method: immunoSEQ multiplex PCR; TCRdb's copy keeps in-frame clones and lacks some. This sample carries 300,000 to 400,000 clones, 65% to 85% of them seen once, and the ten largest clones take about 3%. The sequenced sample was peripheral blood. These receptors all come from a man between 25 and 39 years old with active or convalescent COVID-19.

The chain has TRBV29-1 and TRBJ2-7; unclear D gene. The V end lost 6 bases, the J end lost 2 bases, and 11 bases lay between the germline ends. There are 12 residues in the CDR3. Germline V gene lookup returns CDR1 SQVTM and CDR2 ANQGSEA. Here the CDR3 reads CSVADTTYEQYF. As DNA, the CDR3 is TGCAGCGTCGCAGACACAACCTACGAGCAGTACTTC.

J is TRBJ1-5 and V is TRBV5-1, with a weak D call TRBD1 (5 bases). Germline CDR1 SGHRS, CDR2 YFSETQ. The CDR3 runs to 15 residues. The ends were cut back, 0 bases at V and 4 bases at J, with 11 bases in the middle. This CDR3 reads CASSLEGPQNQPQHF. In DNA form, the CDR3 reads TGCGCCAGCAGCTTGGAGGGGCCCCAGAATCAGCCCCAGCATTTT.